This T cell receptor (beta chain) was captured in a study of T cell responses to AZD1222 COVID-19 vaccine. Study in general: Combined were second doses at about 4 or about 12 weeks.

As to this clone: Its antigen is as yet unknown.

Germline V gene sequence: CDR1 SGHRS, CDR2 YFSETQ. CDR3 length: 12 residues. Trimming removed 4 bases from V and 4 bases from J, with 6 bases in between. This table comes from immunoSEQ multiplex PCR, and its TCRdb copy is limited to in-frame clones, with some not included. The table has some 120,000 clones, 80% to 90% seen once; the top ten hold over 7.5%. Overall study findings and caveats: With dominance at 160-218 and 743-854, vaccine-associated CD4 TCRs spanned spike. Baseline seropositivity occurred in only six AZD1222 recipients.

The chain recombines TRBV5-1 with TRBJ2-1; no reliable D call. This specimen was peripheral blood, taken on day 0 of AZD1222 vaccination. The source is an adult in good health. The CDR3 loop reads CASSPQYNEQFF. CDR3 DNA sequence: TGCGCCAGCAGCCCTCAGTACAATGAGCAGTTCTTC.